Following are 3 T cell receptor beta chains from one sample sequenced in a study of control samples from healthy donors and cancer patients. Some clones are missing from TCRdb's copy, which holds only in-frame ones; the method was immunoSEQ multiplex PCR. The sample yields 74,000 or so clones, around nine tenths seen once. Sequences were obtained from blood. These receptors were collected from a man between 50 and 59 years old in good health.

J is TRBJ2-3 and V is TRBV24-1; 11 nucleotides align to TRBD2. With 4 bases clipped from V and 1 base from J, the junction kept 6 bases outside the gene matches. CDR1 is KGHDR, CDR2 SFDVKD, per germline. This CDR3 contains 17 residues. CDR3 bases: TGTGCCACCAGTGAACCATCGACTAGCGGGGGCACAGATACGCAGTATTTT. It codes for CATSEPSTSGGTDTQYF.

CDR3 bases: TGTGCCAGTACCCTGGGGTGGGGGTCGAACACCGGGGAGCTGTTTTTT. It specifies CASTLGWGSNTGELFF. The V and J genes are TRBV19 and TRBJ2-2; D is tentatively TRBD1 or TRBD2 (5 bases each). This CDR3 is built from 16 residues. Trimming cost V 7 bases and J 0 bases, with 15 bases left between them. Per germline, CDR1 LNHDA and CDR2 SQIVND (reference sequence).

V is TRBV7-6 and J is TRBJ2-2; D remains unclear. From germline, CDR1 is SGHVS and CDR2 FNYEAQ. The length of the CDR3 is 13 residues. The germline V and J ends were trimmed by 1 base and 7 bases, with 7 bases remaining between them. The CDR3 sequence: CASSLEGLGELFF. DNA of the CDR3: TGTGCCAGCAGCTTAGAAGGTCTCGGGGAGCTGTTTTTT.